A single sample gave rise to the 8 T cell receptor beta chains below, sequenced in a study of early T cells in non-severe SARS-CoV-2 infection. TCRdb independently ran MiXCR on the 5' RACE reads; one entry per CDR3 protein. The sample holds around 86,000 distinct CDR3 sequences, about 15% seen once. Sequencing used whole blood. Receptor source: an adult who was a healthcare worker with PCR-confirmed SARS-CoV-2 infection or an uninfected control (not recorded which).

The chain links TRBV12-3 or TRBV12-4 to TRBJ1-1, with 7 bases matching TRBD1. The CDR3 covers 15 residues. The V and J ends lost 6 bases and 6 bases, in that order; junction bases with no gene match: 13. This chain's CDR3 is CASSLTGTIGSEAFF. DNA for the CDR3: TGTGCCAGCAGCCTGACAGGGACTATTGGGTCTGAAGCTTTCTTT.

The chain links TRBV5-6 to TRBJ1-4, with a tentative D call TRBD1 (5 bases). V was pared by 1 base and J by 7 bases, with 11 bases between. Germline assignment: CDR1 SGHDT and CDR2 YYEEEE. The CDR3 totals 14 residues. CDR3 nucleotide sequence: TGTGCCAGCAGCTTGAGATCCGGGGGTGAAAAACTGTTTTTT. It specifies CASSLRSGGEKLFF. Based on the CDR3 plus reference TRBV5-6 and TRBJ1-4, the full variable domain is DAGVTQSPTHLIKTRGQQVTLRCSPKSGHDTVSWYQQALGQGPQFIFQYYEEEERQRGNFPDRFSGHQFPNYSSELNVNALLLGDSALYLCASSLRSGGEKLFFGSGTQLSVL.

The chain couples TRBV3-1 to TRBJ1-2; 7 positions match TRBD1. Trimming cost V 1 base and J 11 bases; bases outside gene matches: 4. CDR3 length: 12 amino acids. CDR1 and CDR2 (germline): LGHDT, YNNKEL (reference sequence). This chain's CDR3 is CASSQGQGVYTF. The CDR3 DNA reads as TGTGCCAGCAGCCAAGGACAGGGCGTTTACACCTTC.

Comment on this clonotype: At one boundary the junction diverges from the germline segment, which might be a read error. The chain is built from TRBV6-6 and TRBJ2-1, with D possibly being TRBD1 or TRBD2 (5 bases each). The CDR3 loop spans 14 amino acids. Germline assignment: CDR1 MNHNY and CDR2 SVGAGI (reference sequence). The CDR3 spells CACRRSGYEGEQFF. CDR3 nucleotide sequence: TGTGCCTGCAGGAGGTCAGGGTACGAGGGTGAGCAGTTCTTC.

The genes are TRBV7-2 and TRBJ2-2, with no clear D. V dropped 6 bases and J dropped 3 bases, with 5 bases sitting between them. This CDR3 is 12 amino acids long. CDR1 SGHTA and CDR2 FQGNSA come from the germline V gene. The CDR3 DNA is TGTGCCAGCAGAGATGACACCGGGGAGCTGTTTTTT. Translating it yields CASRDDTGELFF.

The chain has TRBV7-9 and TRBJ2-3; no clear D. V shed 2 bases and J shed 2 bases, with 14 bases lying between them. CDR1 and CDR2 (germline): SEHNR, FQNEAQ (reference sequence). This CDR3 contains 16 residues. The chain's CDR3 is CASSLISGKATDTQYF. The CDR3, as DNA: TGTGCCAGCAGCTTAATATCTGGAAAAGCCACAGATACGCAGTATTTT.

This clonotype has only a few counts. This rearrangement joins TRBV5-6 to TRBJ2-7; tentatively, D is TRBD1 (6 bases). CDR3 length: 12 residues. The germline V gene has CDR1 SGHDT and CDR2 YYEEEE. V was shortened by 3 bases and J by 3 bases, with 7 bases between the two germline ends. DNA for the CDR3: TGTGCCAGCAGCTGGGACAACTACGAGCAGTACGTC. Encoded protein: CASSWDNYEQYV.

The chain has TRBV4-1 and TRBJ1-2; no firm D call. V was trimmed by 0 bases and J by 4 bases, leaving 9 bases between them. In germline, CDR1 is MGHRA, CDR2 YSYEKL. The CDR3 extends over 14 amino acids. The CDR3 region is CASSQEGRSYGYTF. The DNA for the CDR3 is TGCGCCAGCAGCCAAGAAGGTCGATCCTATGGCTACACCTTC.